Listed here are 27 T cell receptor beta chains from one sample, sequenced in a study of cytomegalovirus exposure and HLA in healthy donors. The study ran its PCR with 60 Vbeta and 13 Jbeta primers. Here immunoSEQ multiplex PCR was the method, and the copy in TCRdb shows in-frame clones only, minus some. Of approximately 140,000 clones listed, 60% to 80% are singletons. The source material was PBMCs. The receptors stem from a male donor in good health and CMV-seronegative.

This rearrangement joins TRBV30 to TRBJ1-2; tentative D call: TRBD1 (6 bases). V lost 5 bases and J 4 bases, leaving 20 bases between the germline ends. This CDR3 is 15 amino acids long. CDR1 is GTSNPN, CDR2 SVGIG, per germline (reference sequence). The CDR3 DNA follows: TGTGCCTGGGAAATACAGGGTTCTCCGATCTATGGCTACACCTTC. It yields the protein CAWEIQGSPIYGYTF.

There are a few counts of this clone. Other DNA sequences in the same sample also yield this CDR3. The chain carries TRBV7-9 and TRBJ1-6; the D is unclear. Germline V gene data show CDR1 as SEHNR and CDR2 as FQNEAQ (reference sequence). There are 14 residues in the CDR3. Trimming stripped 2 bases from V and 6 bases from J, with 8 bases between. The CDR3 region has the DNA TGTGCCAGCAGCTTACGACAAGTTAATTCACCCCTCCACTTT. Its translation: CASSLRQVNSPLHF.

This chain connects TRBV27 to TRBJ1-5; TRBD1 agrees at 8 bases. CDR3 length: 15 residues. CDR1 and CDR2 (germline): MNHEY, SMNVEV (reference sequence). The V and J ends lost 5 bases and 0 bases, in that order; junction bases with no gene match: 3. CDR3 DNA sequence: TGTGCCAGCAGTGGACAGGGATATAGCAATCAGCCCCAGCATTTT. It translates to CASSGQGYSNQPQHF.

The rearrangement links TRBV30 to TRBJ2-7, with D perhaps matching TRBD1 (5 bases). V lost 4 bases and J 6 bases, leaving 19 bases between the germline ends. The CDR3 totals 14 residues. In germline, CDR1 is GTSNPN, CDR2 SVGIG (reference sequence). The CDR3 protein is CAWTFPTGTREQYF. The CDR3 DNA reads as TGTGCCTGGACCTTCCCCACAGGCACCCGCGAGCAGTACTTC.

V gene TRBV4-1 combines with J gene TRBJ2-5; weak D call: TRBD1 (6 bases). Near its end, the DNA agrees better with TRBJ2-7, so the J call may be wrong. The CDR3 is 15 residues long. Germline V gives CDR1 MGHRA, CDR2 YSYEKL. CDR3 sequence reads: CASSQGRGGHYEQYF. The CDR3 DNA reads TGCGCCAGCAGCCAAGGAAGAGGGGGTCACTACGAGCAGTACTTC.

The gene calls are TRBV19 and TRBJ2-6; the match to TRBD1 covers 12 bases. With V trimmed by 10 bases and J by 2 bases, 21 bases remained unmatched. CDR1 and CDR2 from the germline V gene are LNHDA and SQIVND (reference sequence). The CDR3 extends over 21 amino acids. The CDR3 DNA reads as TGTGCCAACACGCCCCCCCGCGGGGGACAGGGGGCACCGGCTGGGGCCAACGTCCTGACTTTC. It translates to CANTPPRGGQGAPAGANVLTF.

The genes are TRBV30 and TRBJ1-3; 8 bases match TRBD1. CDR3 length: 17 amino acids. V lost 2 bases to trimming and J lost 0 bases; unmatched junction nucleotides: 9. Looked up from germline, CDR1 is GTSNPN and CDR2 is SVGIG (reference sequence). The CDR3 nucleotides are TGTGCCTGGAGTAGGGGAGGACAGGGCAGCTCTGGAAACACCATATATTTT. It yields the protein CAWSRGGQGSSGNTIYF.

The chain uses TRBV25-1 and TRBJ1-2; 7 positions match TRBD1. CDR3 length equals 13 residues. Germline CDR1 reads MGHDK; CDR2 reads SYGVNS. Trimming at V came to 6 bases and at J to 6 bases, leaving 7 bases not matched to a gene. CDR3 nucleotide sequence: TGTGCCAGCAGACACAGACAGGGTGATGGCTACACCTTC. It yields the protein CASRHRQGDGYTF.

The chain combines TRBV18 with TRBJ1-5, with D maybe TRBD1 (6 bases). This CDR3 region has 14 residues. The V end was cut by 2 bases, the J end by 5 bases, with 10 bases between. Germline V CDR1 and CDR2: KGHSH, LQKENI. CDR3 DNA sequence: TGTGCCAGCTCACCAGGAGGGGGGGATCAGCCCCAGCATTTT. Translating gives CASSPGGGDQPQHF.

The rearrangement joins TRBV7-6 to TRBJ1-5, with 8 bases aligning to TRBD1. V lost 6 bases and J lost 9; bases outside the gene matches: 10. This CDR3 spans 14 amino acids. Germline assignment: CDR1 SGHVS and CDR2 FNYEAQ. The DNA of the CDR3 is TGTGCCAGCAGGGCAGGGGGCGAGAAGGGGCCCCAGCATTTT. This sequence encodes CASRAGGEKGPQHF.

The rearrangement links TRBV28 to TRBJ2-5; D is unresolved. Germline CDR1 and CDR2: MDHEN and SYDVKM. V was clipped by 7 bases and J by 5 bases, with 17 bases between them. The CDR3 extends over 14 amino acids. CDR3 nucleotides: TGTGCCAGCAACCCAACGGTCCGGCGGGAGACCCAGTACTTC. Encoded protein: CASNPTVRRETQYF.

CDR3 DNA sequence: TGTGCCAGCAGCTTTGGCGGGCAAGAGACCCAGTACTTC. The encoded protein is CASSFGGQETQYF. The chain combines TRBV7-9 with TRBJ2-5; weak D call: TRBD2 (5 bases). In germline, CDR1 is SEHNR, CDR2 FQNEAQ (reference sequence). Trimming shortened V by 3 bases and J by 2 bases, and 7 bases separated the two germline ends. The CDR3 totals 13 residues.

The J gene is TRBJ1-2, the V gene TRBV21-1; the D call in the table, TRBD1, was not verified against the DNA. TRBV21-1 is reported as a pseudogene. The CDR3 spans 14 residues. In DNA form, the CDR3 reads TGTGCTACAGCCAAGGGCCAGGGTTACGATGGCTACACCTTC. Translated: CATAKGQGYDGYTF.

This chain joins TRBV28 and TRBJ2-7; the match to TRBD2 covers 9 bases. Per the germline V gene, CDR1 is MDHEN and CDR2 is SYDVKM. CDR3 size: 21 residues. After removal of 6 bases from V and 0 bases from J, the junction contained 24 bases not matched to a gene. The CDR3 is CASSPHGWGASGVGSSYEQYF. The CDR3 nucleotides are TGTGCCAGCAGCCCACACGGGTGGGGGGCTAGCGGGGTTGGAAGCTCCTACGAGCAGTACTTC.

This rearrangement joins TRBV6-6 to TRBJ1-5, with D hard to call. V lost 2 bases and J lost 5, with 4 bases in between. CDR1 is MNHNY, CDR2 SVGAGI, per germline (reference sequence). The CDR3 sequence is 12 residues long. The CDR3 sequence: CASSYTDQPQHF. In nucleotides, the CDR3 is TGTGCCAGCAGTTACACAGATCAGCCCCAGCATTTT.

The rearrangement joins TRBV28 to TRBJ1-4; 10 bases fit TRBD1. The V and J ends lost 4 bases and 3 bases, in that order; junction bases with no gene match: 5. CDR3 size: 16 residues. In germline, CDR1 is MDHEN, CDR2 SYDVKM. This CDR3 is CASSWGQGPSNEKLFF. DNA for the CDR3: TGTGCCAGCAGTTGGGGACAGGGGCCTTCTAATGAAAAACTGTTTTTT. Looking up the rest from reference TRBV28 and TRBJ1-4 gives the full variable domain: DVKVTQSSRYLVKRTGEKVFLECVQDMDHENMFWYRQDPGLGLRLIYFSYDVKMKEKGDIPEGYSVSREKKERFSLILESASTNQTSMYLCASSWGQGPSNEKLFFGSGTQLSVL.

Turning to this clone: An end of the junction differs from the germline gene, which may be a read error. Distinct nucleotide sequences in the sample also encode this CDR3. The chain links TRBV4-2 to TRBJ1-4, with D possibly being TRBD1 (6 bases). This CDR3 region has 15 residues. The germline V gene has CDR1 LGHNA and CDR2 YNFKEQ. The CDR3 loop reads CASSHPPGVGEKLFF. CDR3 DNA sequence: TGTGCCAGCAGCCATCCGCCAGGGGTAGGTGAAAAGCTGTTTTTT.

The V call is TRBV7-3, the J call TRBJ2-6; maybe TRBD1 (5 bases). V was shortened by 5 bases and J by 0 bases, with 8 bases between the two germline ends. CDR1 and CDR2 (germline): SGHTA, FQGTGA. CDR3 size: 15 residues. In nucleotides, the CDR3 is TGTGCCAGCAGCCGAGACAGCTCTGGGGCCAACGTCCTGACTTTC. The encoded protein is CASSRDSSGANVLTF. Using reference TRBV7-3 and TRBJ2-6 for the parts outside the CDR3, the full variable domain is GAGVSQTPSNKVTEKGKYVELRCDPISGHTALYWYRQSLGQGPEFLIYFQGTGAADDSGLPNDRFFAVRPEGSVSTLKIQRTERGDSAVYLCASSRDSSGANVLTFGAGSRLTVL.

V and J are TRBV30 and TRBJ2-5; TRBD1 might be the D (6 bases). The CDR3 has 15 amino acids. V was trimmed by 0 bases and J by 1 base, leaving 12 bases between them. The V gene's germline CDR1 is GTSNPN and CDR2 SVGIG (reference sequence). CDR3 region: CAWSVISGAQETQYF. The CDR3 DNA sequence: TGTGCCTGGAGTGTTATATCAGGGGCCCAAGAGACCCAGTACTTC.

This chain connects TRBV7-6 to TRBJ2-5; perhaps TRBD2 as D (6 bases). V lost 3 bases and J lost 2, with 13 bases in between. The CDR3 loop spans 15 amino acids. Germline loops: CDR1 SGHVS, CDR2 FNYEAQ. This chain's CDR3 is CASSFSLGLQETQYF. Written as DNA, the CDR3 is TGTGCCAGCAGCTTTTCACTGGGACTTCAAGAGACCCAGTACTTC.

The rearrangement joins TRBV5-5 to TRBJ2-5; tentatively, D is TRBD2 (6 bases). The CDR3 runs to 14 residues. Germline assignment: CDR1 SGHKS and CDR2 YYEKEE (reference sequence). V lost 2 bases, J lost 3 bases, and 11 bases lay in between. Written as DNA, the CDR3 is TGTGCCAGCAGCTTCTCCCCGGGGGAAGAGACCCAGTACTTC. Protein product: CASSFSPGEETQYF.

This chain links TRBV25-1 with TRBJ1-6; D is possibly TRBD1 (5 bases). The V and J ends lost 6 bases and 10 bases respectively, with 19 bases between them. Germline V gene sequence: CDR1 MGHDK, CDR2 SYGVNS. The CDR3 has 15 residues. CDR3 in DNA: TGTGCCAGCAGGCCCGGTGGCAGGGAGGGATCACCCCTCCACTTT. Protein product: CASRPGGREGSPLHF.

Notes on this clone: The junction shows a germline mismatch at one end, possibly a read error. The chain combines TRBV28 with TRBJ2-5, with D possibly matching TRBD1 (5 bases). Germline CDR1 is MDHEN and CDR2 is SYDVKM. CDR3 size: 12 residues. The CDR3 DNA is TGTGCCAGCAGTTTCAAACAGGTGAGTGCGGACTTC. Translated, it gives CASSFKQVSADF. The full variable domain, rest sourced from reference TRBV28 and TRBJ2-5, is DVKVTQSSRYLVKRTGEKVFLECVQDMDHENMFWYRQDPGLGLRLIYFSYDVKMKEKGDIPEGYSVSREKKERFSLILESASTNQTSMYLCASSFKQVSADFGPGTRLLVL.

As regards this clone: A read error may produce the germline difference seen at one junction end. The chain couples TRBV11-2 to TRBJ1-1, with D unresolved. From germline, CDR1 is SGHAT and CDR2 FQNNGV. The CDR3 is 13 residues long. The CDR3 loop is CASSLIRSAAVFF. CDR3 DNA sequence: TGTGCCAGCAGCTTAATTCGGAGTGCGGCTGTTTTTTTT.

V gene TRBV11-2 combines with J gene TRBJ2-2; unclear D gene. The CDR3 loop spans 14 amino acids. The V gene's germline CDR1 is SGHAT and CDR2 FQNNGV. Trimming left V 0 bases short and J 1 base short, with 3 bases between. The DNA for the CDR3 is TGTGCCAGCAGCTTAGACAGGAACACCGGGGAGCTGTTTTTT. Protein sequence: CASSLDRNTGELFF.

CDR3 loop: CASSPRGMNTEAFF. Here the CDR3 DNA reads TGTGCCAGCTCACCCAGGGGTATGAACACTGAAGCTTTCTTT. The gene calls are TRBV18 and TRBJ1-1, with TRBD1 as a possible D gene (6 bases). This CDR3 has 14 amino acids. Per germline, CDR1 KGHSH and CDR2 LQKENI. The V end was cut by 3 bases, the J end by 0 bases, with 8 bases between.

The chain employs TRBV9 and TRBJ1-1; unclear D gene. V was pared by 3 bases and J by 5 bases, with 8 bases between. The length of the CDR3 is 12 residues. The germline gives CDR1 SGDLS, CDR2 YYNGEE. The DNA of the CDR3 is TGTGCCAGCAGCGCCTCGGGGACTGAAGCTTTCTTT. As protein: CASSASGTEAFF. The variable domain in full, completed from reference TRBV9 and TRBJ1-1, reads DSGVTQTPKHLITATGQRVTLRCSPRSGDLSVYWYQQSLDQGLQFLIQYYNGEERAKGNILERFSAQQFPDLHSELNLSSLELGDSALYFCASSASGTEAFFGQGTRLTVV.